There are many counts of the clone carrying this T cell receptor (beta chain). As for time point: persistent/refractory GD, antithyroid drugs over 5 years with positive TRAb. With RNA extracted from PBMCs as input, the TCR library was made. The data derive from a study of regulatory T cells in long-lasting Graves disease. Arm-PCR of CDR3 regions with iRepertoire HTBI primers generated TCR beta libraries. TCRdb independently ran MiXCR on the multiplex PCR reads; one entry per CDR3 protein. The table includes about 290,000 distinct CDR3 sequences, around 23% detected once. This sequence originates from a female donor with Graves disease. Here the sequenced sample was peripheral blood mononuclear cells (PBMCs), taken when the disease was refractory, from a patient treated with antithyroid drugs.

CDR3 in amino acids: CASSPQGSSYEQYF. CDR3 in DNA: TGTGCCAGCAGCCCTCAGGGGAGCTCCTACGAGCAGTACTTC. This rearrangement joins TRBV7-2 to TRBJ2-7; tentatively, D is TRBD1 (6 bases). Germline lookup yields CDR1 SGHTA and CDR2 FQGNSA. This CDR3 spans 14 amino acids. V lost 5 bases to trimming and J lost 0 bases, with 11 bases between them.